This TCR beta chain emerged from a study of T cell responses to AZD1222 COVID-19 vaccine. Broader study findings: Clonal diversity may have been underestimated, and the donors were mostly white British, with more females than males.

This clone was seen once. Its specificity is not known. This CDR3 region has 15 residues. In germline, CDR1 is GTSNPN, CDR2 SVGIG (reference sequence). V gave up 5 bases and J gave up 4 bases; unmatched junction bases: 4. Repertoires were generated with immunoSEQ multiplex PCR, while TCRdb's copy carries only in-frame clones and drops some. The sample lists 35,000 to 55,000 clones, 65% to 85% occurring once. The V gene is TRBV30, the J gene TRBJ1-6; 11 nucleotides align to TRBD1. This clonotype originated in an adult in good health. The sample here was peripheral blood, taken on day 0 of AZD1222 vaccination. The DNA of the CDR3 is TGTGCCTGGGGGGGACAGGGGGTTTATAATTCACCCCTCCACTTT. It encodes CAWGGQGVYNSPLHF.